There are a few counts of the clone carrying this T cell receptor beta chain. Its antigen is still unknown. The CDR3 covers 14 residues. The ends were cut back, 3 bases at V and 0 bases at J, with 9 bases in the middle. The V gene's germline CDR1 is SGHTA and CDR2 FQGTGA. The entry originates in a study of T cells in Graves' hyperthyroidism and ophthalmopathy. Study-wide points: Stable hyperthyroidism was told apart from ophthalmopathy by a model built on 13 V-J features.

The diagnostic basis comprised clinical symptoms, serum thyroxine and TRAb, thyroid ultrasound and orbital computed tomography. The TCR beta CDR3 regions underwent amplification using RNA transcripts as the source. When the TCR CDR3 underwent first-round RT-PCR, the HTBI primer set was used. TCRdb reanalysed the multiplex PCR reads using MiXCR and keeps one entry per CDR3 protein. Seen here are about 250,000 distinct CDR3 sequences, approximately 20% observed once, and the top ten hold around 62%. This rearrangement joins TRBV7-3 to TRBJ2-7; maybe TRBD2 (5 bases). This TCR derives from a man younger than 40 with Graves' ophthalmopathy. Sequencing was carried out using blood. In DNA form, the CDR3 reads TGTGCCAGCAGCTTGGCGCGGGCCTCCTACGAGCAGTACTTC. Residues: CASSLARASYEQYF.